This TCR beta chain was recovered during a study of blood T cell repertoires in COVID-19. At the level of the study: Some COVID-19 samples were acute and others convalescent; all came from the United States, Italy and Spain.

The assay was immunoSEQ multiplex PCR, and TCRdb's table has in-frame clones only and misses some. The sample has under 95,000 clones; 82% are singletons. Trimming took 2 bases from V and 8 from J; bases not matched to a gene: 9. This CDR3 is built from 15 residues. CDR1 and CDR2 from the germline V gene are MRHNA and SNTAGT. The origin of this receptor is a woman aged 80 or over with acute or convalescent COVID-19. The source material was peripheral blood. The V call is TRBV6-4, the J call TRBJ2-1, with 7 nucleotides matching TRBD2. The CDR3 is CASSDRTRAHDEQFF. The CDR3 coding sequence is TGTGCCAGCAGTGACCGGACTAGGGCCCACGATGAGCAGTTCTTC.